This T cell receptor beta chain emerged from a study of Ad26.COV2.S vaccination and SARS-CoV-2 variants. The treatment here: over 15 received Ad26.COV2.S at low or high dose, single or two shots; five or six received placebo; per-sample allocation not given. Collection of samples fell on day 63 after the first vaccine or placebo injection. Sequencing was performed with immunoSEQ multiplex PCR; in TCRdb, only in-frame clones are kept and a portion is missing. The sample has approximately 350,000 clones; about nine tenths are singletons. Germline CDR1 reads GTSNPN; CDR2 reads SVGIG (reference sequence). With 6 bases removed from V and 0 bases from J, the gap between germline ends came to 12 bases. The CDR3 consists of 13 residues. This clone has a single count.

This chain links TRBV30 with TRBJ2-7; D assignment may be TRBD1 or TRBD2 (5 bases each). This TCR derives from a person between 18 and 59 years old who received the Ad26.COV2.S COVID-19 vaccine or a placebo. The sequencing used peripheral blood, collected in a trial of Ad26.COV2.S vaccine versus placebo. CDR3 in amino acids: CACPGTDSYEQYF. CDR3 nucleotides: TGTGCCTGCCCTGGGACGGACTCCTACGAGCAGTACTTC.